These 16 T cell receptor beta chains came from one sample sequenced in a study of cytomegalovirus exposure and HLA in healthy donors. In the PCR, 60 Vbeta and 13 Jbeta primers were used. TCRdb keeps only in-frame clones here, not all; method: immunoSEQ multiplex PCR. The repertoire holds 180,000 or so clones, roughly four fifths seen once, with approximately 2% in the top ten. Sequenced input: PBMCs. The receptors were sampled from a woman aged 30 to 39 in good health and CMV-seropositive.

V usage is TRBV6-5 and J usage is TRBJ1-1, with D tentatively TRBD1 (5 bases). Germline loops: CDR1 MNHEY, CDR2 SVGAGI. The CDR3 contains 15 residues. The V end was cut by 1 base, the J end by 5 bases, with 14 bases between. The CDR3 reads CASSYWQGRWTEAFF. CDR3 sequence (DNA): TGTGCCAGCAGTTACTGGCAGGGTCGGTGGACTGAAGCTTTCTTT.

Only one count was recorded for this clone. The chain recombines TRBV7-6 with TRBJ2-3, with D maybe TRBD1 (5 bases). This CDR3 is 16 amino acids long. The V gene's germline CDR1 is SGHVS and CDR2 FNYEAQ. V was clipped by 1 base and J by 0 bases, with 11 bases between them. CDR3 coding DNA: TGTGCCAGCAGCTTAGATCAGGGTTTGAGCACAGATACGCAGTATTTT. It specifies CASSLDQGLSTDTQYF.

This clone was seen a few times. The chain uses TRBV11-2 and TRBJ1-1; 7 bases are a match to TRBD1. V was clipped by 1 base and J by 4 bases; unmatched bases: 15. CDR3 length: 18 amino acids. Germline assignment: CDR1 SGHAT and CDR2 FQNNGV. Here the CDR3 reads CASSLGLGSGGLVTEAFF. The DNA for the CDR3 is TGTGCCAGCAGCTTAGGGCTTGGGTCAGGGGGGTTAGTCACTGAAGCTTTCTTT.

The rearrangement uses TRBV28 and TRBJ1-2; tentatively, D is TRBD1 (6 bases). V lost 5 bases and J 3 bases, leaving 10 bases between the germline ends. The CDR3 contains 13 residues. Germline V lookup: CDR1 MDHEN, CDR2 SYDVKM. The CDR3 loop is CASSLDRYYGYTF. CDR3 DNA: TGTGCCAGCAGTCTCGACAGGTACTATGGCTACACCTTC.

This chain links TRBV10-3 with TRBJ2-5; D unresolved. This CDR3 spans 12 amino acids. CDR1 and CDR2 (germline): ENHRY, SYGVKD. V lost 2 bases and J lost 1, with 2 bases in between. The CDR3 coding sequence is TGTGCCATCAGTGAGCGCCAAGAGACCCAGTACTTC. Translating gives CAISERQETQYF.

The chain combines TRBV29-1 with TRBJ1-2; 7 bases fit TRBD1. Trimming took 2 bases from V and 7 from J; bases not matched to a gene: 7. Germline CDR1 reads SQVTM; CDR2 reads ANQGSEA. The CDR3 consists of 13 residues. The CDR3 coding sequence is TGCAGCGTTGAAAAACAGGGGTTGGGTGGCTACACCTTC. Amino acid sequence: CSVEKQGLGGYTF.

This chain joins TRBV4-1 and TRBJ1-1; weak D call: TRBD1 (5 bases). This CDR3 is built from 15 residues. V lost 1 base, J lost 5 bases, and 14 bases lay in between. Germline lookup yields CDR1 MGHRA and CDR2 YSYEKL. The CDR3 DNA follows: TGCGCCAGCAGCCAAGGCATGTGGGGGGAGACTGAAGCTTTCTTT. Translation gives CASSQGMWGETEAFF.

The genes are TRBV30 and TRBJ2-1; TRBD2 matches at 10 bases. The J segment lost 0 bases and the V segment lost 2 bases, leaving 1 base of the junction unmatched. Per germline, CDR1 GTSNPN and CDR2 SVGIG (reference sequence). The CDR3 contains 15 residues. The CDR3 DNA reads TGTGCCTGGAGTACTAGCGGGATCTCCTACAATGAGCAGTTCTTC. It yields the protein CAWSTSGISYNEQFF.

The V and J genes are TRBV30 and TRBJ2-2, with 10 bases aligning to TRBD1. Germline-derived CDR1 and CDR2 are GTSNPN and SVGIG (reference sequence). V trimming: 3 bases; J trimming: 3 bases; junction bases outside the gene matches: 10. The CDR3 has 17 residues. The CDR3 nucleotides read TGTGCCTGGAGAGGTACACCGGGACAGGGGTACACCGGGGAGCTGTTTTTT. Its protein product is CAWRGTPGQGYTGELFF.

The rearrangement links TRBV19 to TRBJ2-3, with D perhaps TRBD2 (5 bases). V shed 5 bases and J shed 0 bases, with 15 bases lying between them. CDR1 and CDR2 from the germline V gene are LNHDA and SQIVND (reference sequence). This CDR3 has 16 residues. Here the CDR3 reads CASSATSGISTDTQYF. The DNA of the CDR3 is TGTGCCAGTAGTGCGACTTCCGGGATTAGCACAGATACGCAGTATTTT.

This chain uses TRBV5-1 with TRBJ2-5, with 8 bases fitting TRBD2. Germline V gene sequence: CDR1 SGHRS, CDR2 YFSETQ. The V gene end was trimmed by 1 base and the J gene end by 5 bases; junction bases not matched to a gene: 10. The CDR3 contains 16 residues. In nucleotides, the CDR3 is TGCGCCAGCAGCTTGATACCGGGGGGGCCTTTGGAGACCCAGTACTTC. Encoded protein: CASSLIPGGPLETQYF.

This clone came up once. The chain joins TRBV19 to TRBJ2-3; 10 nucleotides align to TRBD2. J gave up 1 base and V 7 bases, and 8 bases lay outside the gene matches. There are 16 residues in the CDR3. From germline, CDR1 is LNHDA and CDR2 SQIVND (reference sequence). DNA of the CDR3: TGTGCCAGTATGAAGCGGGAGGGCCCTGGCACAGATACGCAGTATTTT. Translated: CASMKREGPGTDTQYF.

The J gene is TRBJ2-3, the V gene TRBV7-9; a possible D gene is TRBD1 (5 bases). The CDR3 contains 13 residues. Deletions cut 0 bases from V and 10 bases from J, with 11 bases between. CDR1 is SEHNR and CDR2 is FQNEAQ in the germline V gene (reference sequence). The CDR3 sequence: CASSLAVQGPQYF. Here the CDR3 DNA reads TGTGCCAGCAGCTTAGCGGTCCAGGGCCCGCAGTATTTT.

In its sample, this clone was seen a few times. The chain recombines TRBV7-2 with TRBJ1-2; possible D gene TRBD1, 5 bases. In germline, CDR1 is SGHTA, CDR2 FQGNSA. Between the trimmed V and J ends, which lost 7 bases and 0 bases, there was a span of 12 bases. This CDR3 region has 14 residues. The CDR3 loop is CASTPGLANYGYTF. The DNA of the CDR3 is TGTGCCAGCACCCCGGGACTGGCTAACTATGGCTACACCTTC. Together with reference TRBV7-2 and TRBJ1-2, the CDR3 gives the full variable domain: GAGVSQSPSNKVTEKGKDVELRCDPISGHTALYWYRQSLGQGLEFLIYFQGNSAPDKSGLPSDRFSAERTGGSVSTLTIQRTQQEDSAVYLCASTPGLANYGYTFGSGTRLTVV.

This clone has only a few counts. The V and J genes are TRBV27 and TRBJ2-1, with a weak D call TRBD2 (5 bases). Germline V gene data show CDR1 as MNHEY and CDR2 as SMNVEV (reference sequence). Trimming left V 3 bases short and J 0 bases short, with 9 bases between. The CDR3 totals 15 residues. The CDR3 DNA sequence: TGTGCCAGCAGTTTCCAAGGGAGCTCCTACAATGAGCAGTTCTTC. It translates to CASSFQGSSYNEQFF.

CDR3 DNA sequence: TGCGCCAGCAGCCCTCACCGGGACAGCTATGGCTACACCTTC. Protein: CASSPHRDSYGYTF. The V and J genes are TRBV4-1 and TRBJ1-2; 7 positions match TRBD1. The J segment lost 4 bases and the V segment lost 4 bases, leaving 6 bases of the junction unmatched. The CDR3 extends over 14 amino acids. The germline CDR1 and CDR2 sequences are MGHRA and YSYEKL.